The entry below describes one TCR beta chain. Its cognate antigen is unknown. Clones were sequenced by immunoSEQ multiplex PCR, and TCRdb holds only the in-frame ones, with some missing. The table has some 160,000 clones, about 92% seen once; the top ten hold about 0.9%. These data belong to a study of T cell responses to AZD1222 COVID-19 vaccine. Study-level results: Nearly half of spike-specific TCRs reportedly target unmutated variant regions.

There are 20 residues in the CDR3. The V gene end was trimmed by 0 bases and the J gene end by 5 bases; junction bases not matched to a gene: 21. In germline, CDR1 is SGHAT, CDR2 FQNNGV. This TCR was recovered from an adult in good health. Specimen: peripheral blood, collected on day 0 of AZD1222 vaccination. The V and J genes are TRBV11-2 and TRBJ2-7; 8 bases are a match to TRBD2. CDR3 in amino acids: CASSLETPGGGPGDIHEQYF. DNA of the CDR3: TGTGCCAGCAGCTTAGAGACTCCTGGCGGGGGGCCAGGGGACATACACGAGCAGTACTTC.